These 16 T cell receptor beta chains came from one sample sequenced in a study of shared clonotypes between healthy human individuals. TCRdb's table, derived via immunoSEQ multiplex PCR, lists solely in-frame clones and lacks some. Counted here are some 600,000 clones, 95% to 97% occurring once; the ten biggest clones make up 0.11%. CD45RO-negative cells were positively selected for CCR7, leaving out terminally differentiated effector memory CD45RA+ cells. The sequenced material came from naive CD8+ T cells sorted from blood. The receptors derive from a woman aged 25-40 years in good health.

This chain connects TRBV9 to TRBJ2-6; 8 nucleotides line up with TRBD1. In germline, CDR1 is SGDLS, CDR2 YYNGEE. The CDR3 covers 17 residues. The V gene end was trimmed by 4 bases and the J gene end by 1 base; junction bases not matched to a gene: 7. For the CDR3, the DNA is TGTGCCAGCAGCCGGACAGGGTTCGGGTCTGGGGCCAACGTCCTGACTTTC. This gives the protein CASSRTGFGSGANVLTF.

The DNA for the CDR3 is TGCAGCGTTTCCACAGGGGGCTCCTACGAGCAGTACTTC. Protein: CSVSTGGSYEQYF. The chain uses TRBV29-1 and TRBJ2-7; 8 positions match TRBD1. Germline V lookup: CDR1 SQVTM, CDR2 ANQGSEA. This CDR3 comprises 13 residues. The V segment lost 5 bases and the J segment 0 bases; nucleotides outside the gene matches: 3.

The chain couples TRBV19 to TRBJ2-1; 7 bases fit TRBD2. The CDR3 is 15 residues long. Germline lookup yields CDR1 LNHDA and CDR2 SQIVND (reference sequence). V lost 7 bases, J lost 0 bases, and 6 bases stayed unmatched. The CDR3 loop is CASTRGGSSYNEQFF. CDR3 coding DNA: TGTGCCAGTACCCGGGGCGGGAGCTCCTACAATGAGCAGTTCTTC. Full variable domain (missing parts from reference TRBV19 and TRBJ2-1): DGGITQSPKYLFRKEGQNVTLSCEQNLNHDAMYWYRQDPGQGLRLIYYSQIVNDFQKGDIAEGYSVSREKKESFPLTVTSAQKNPTAFYLCASTRGGSSYNEQFFGPGTRLTVL.

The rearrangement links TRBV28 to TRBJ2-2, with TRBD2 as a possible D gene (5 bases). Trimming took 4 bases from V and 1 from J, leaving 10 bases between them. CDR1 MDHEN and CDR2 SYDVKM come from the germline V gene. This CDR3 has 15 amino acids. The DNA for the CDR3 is TGTGCCAGCAGTTCCGACTACCAGAACACCGGGGAGCTGTTTTTT. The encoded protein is CASSSDYQNTGELFF.

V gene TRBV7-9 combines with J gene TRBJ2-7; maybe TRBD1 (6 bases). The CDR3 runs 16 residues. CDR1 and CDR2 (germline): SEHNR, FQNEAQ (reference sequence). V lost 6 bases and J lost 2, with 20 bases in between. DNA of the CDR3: TGTGCCAGCAGTCAACAAATGGGGGCCGGGGCCTACGAGCAGTACTTC. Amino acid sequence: CASSQQMGAGAYEQYF. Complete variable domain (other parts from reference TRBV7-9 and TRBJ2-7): DTGVSQNPRHKITKRGQNVTFRCDPISEHNRLYWYRQTLGQGPEFLTYFQNEAQLEKSRLLSDRFSAERPKGSFSTLEIQRTEQGDSAMYLCASSQQMGAGAYEQYFGPGTRLTVT.

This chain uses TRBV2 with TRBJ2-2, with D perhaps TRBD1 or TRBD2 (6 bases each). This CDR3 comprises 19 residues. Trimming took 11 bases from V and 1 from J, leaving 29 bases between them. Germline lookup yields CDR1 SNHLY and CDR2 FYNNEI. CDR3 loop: CAGGGRGRRGVGNTGELFF. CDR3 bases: TGTGCCGGGGGAGGCAGGGGTCGACGGGGAGTTGGGAACACCGGGGAGCTGTTTTTT.

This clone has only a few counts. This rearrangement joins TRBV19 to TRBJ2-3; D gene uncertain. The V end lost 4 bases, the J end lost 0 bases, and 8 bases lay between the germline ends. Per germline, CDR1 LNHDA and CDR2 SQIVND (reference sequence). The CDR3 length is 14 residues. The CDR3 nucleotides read TGTGCCAGTAGTAGATTTACTAGCACAGATACGCAGTATTTT. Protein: CASSRFTSTDTQYF. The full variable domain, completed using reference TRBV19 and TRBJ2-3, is DGGITQSPKYLFRKEGQNVTLSCEQNLNHDAMYWYRQDPGQGLRLIYYSQIVNDFQKGDIAEGYSVSREKKESFPLTVTSAQKNPTAFYLCASSRFTSTDTQYFGPGTRLTVL.

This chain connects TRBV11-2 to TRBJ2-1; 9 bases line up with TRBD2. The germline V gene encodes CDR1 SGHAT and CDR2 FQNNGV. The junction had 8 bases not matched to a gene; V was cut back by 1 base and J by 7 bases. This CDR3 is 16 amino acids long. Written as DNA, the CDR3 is TGTGCCAGCAGCTTAGTGGTTAGCGGGAGATTTAATGAGCAGTTCTTC. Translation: CASSLVVSGRFNEQFF.

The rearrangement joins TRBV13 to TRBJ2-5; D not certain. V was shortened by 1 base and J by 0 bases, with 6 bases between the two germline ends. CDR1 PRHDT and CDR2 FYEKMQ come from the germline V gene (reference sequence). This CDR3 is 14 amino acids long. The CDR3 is CASSLAANQETQYF. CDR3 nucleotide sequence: TGTGCCAGCAGCTTAGCGGCTAACCAAGAGACCCAGTACTTC.

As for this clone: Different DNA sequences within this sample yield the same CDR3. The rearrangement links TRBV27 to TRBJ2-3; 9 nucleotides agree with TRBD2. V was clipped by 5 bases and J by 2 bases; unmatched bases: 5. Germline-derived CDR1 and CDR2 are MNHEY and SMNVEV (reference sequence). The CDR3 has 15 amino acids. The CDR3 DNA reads TGTGCCAGCAGTCCATTAGCGGGAGTCACAGATACGCAGTATTTT. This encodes CASSPLAGVTDTQYF.

CDR3 nucleotides: TGTGCCAGCACGACCTTTCACCTGGACAGGGAAGCTGAAGCTTTCTTT. Translating gives CASTTFHLDREAEAFF. This chain uses TRBV28 with TRBJ1-1; 8 bases agree with TRBD1. Germline CDR1 reads MDHEN; CDR2 reads SYDVKM. The V gene end was trimmed by 7 bases and the J gene end by 6 bases; junction bases not matched to a gene: 16. The CDR3 runs to 16 residues.

The CDR3 nucleotides read TGTGCCAGCAGTGACCGGGGGGCCGCCCGCCCGGGAGGGAGCAATGAGCAGTTCTTC. Encoded protein: CASSDRGAARPGGSNEQFF. This sequence joins TRBV6-1 and TRBJ2-1; 8 nucleotides match TRBD2. This CDR3 is built from 19 residues. The germline V gene encodes CDR1 MNHNS and CDR2 SASEGT. Trimming removed 3 bases from V and 6 bases from J; junction bases left unmatched: 19.

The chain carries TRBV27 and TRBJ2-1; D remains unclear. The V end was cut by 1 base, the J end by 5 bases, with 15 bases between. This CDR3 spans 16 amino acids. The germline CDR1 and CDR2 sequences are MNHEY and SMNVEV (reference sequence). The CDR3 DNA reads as TGTGCCAGCAGTTTATTTTCTGGGGTACCTCACAATGAGCAGTTCTTC. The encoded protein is CASSLFSGVPHNEQFF.

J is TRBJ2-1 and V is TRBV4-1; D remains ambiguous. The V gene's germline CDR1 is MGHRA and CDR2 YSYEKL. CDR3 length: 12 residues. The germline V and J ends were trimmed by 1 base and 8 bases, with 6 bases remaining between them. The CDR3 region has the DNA TGCGCCAGCAGCCAAGCCAGGCATGAGCAGTTCTTC. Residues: CASSQARHEQFF.

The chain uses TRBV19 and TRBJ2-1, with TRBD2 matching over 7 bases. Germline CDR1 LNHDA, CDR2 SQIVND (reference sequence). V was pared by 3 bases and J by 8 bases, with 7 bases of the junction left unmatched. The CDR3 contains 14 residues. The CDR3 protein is CASSMWEGLYEQFF. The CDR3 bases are TGTGCCAGTAGTATGTGGGAGGGCCTTTATGAGCAGTTCTTC.

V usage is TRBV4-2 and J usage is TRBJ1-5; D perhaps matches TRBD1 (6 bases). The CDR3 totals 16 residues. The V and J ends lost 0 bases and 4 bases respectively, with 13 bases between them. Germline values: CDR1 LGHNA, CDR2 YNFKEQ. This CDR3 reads CASSQDPGEGNQPQHF. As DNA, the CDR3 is TGTGCCAGCAGCCAAGATCCAGGGGAGGGTAATCAGCCCCAGCATTTT.